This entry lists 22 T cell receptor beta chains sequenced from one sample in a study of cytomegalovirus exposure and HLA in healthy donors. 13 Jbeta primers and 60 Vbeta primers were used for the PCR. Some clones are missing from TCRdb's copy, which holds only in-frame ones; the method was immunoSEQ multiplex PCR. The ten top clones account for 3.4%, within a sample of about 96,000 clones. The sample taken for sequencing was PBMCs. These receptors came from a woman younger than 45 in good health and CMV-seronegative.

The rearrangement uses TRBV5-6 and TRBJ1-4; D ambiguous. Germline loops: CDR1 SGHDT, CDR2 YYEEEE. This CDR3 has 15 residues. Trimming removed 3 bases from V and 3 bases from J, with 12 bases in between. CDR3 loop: CASSSDNVANEKLFF. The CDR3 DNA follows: TGTGCCAGCAGCTCTGACAACGTGGCTAATGAAAAACTGTTTTTT.

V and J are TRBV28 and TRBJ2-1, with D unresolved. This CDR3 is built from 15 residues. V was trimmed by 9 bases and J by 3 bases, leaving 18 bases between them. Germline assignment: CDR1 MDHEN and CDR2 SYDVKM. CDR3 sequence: CASSLRLGYYNEQFF. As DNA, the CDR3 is TGTGCCAGTTCATTGCGGCTAGGCTACTACAATGAGCAGTTCTTC.

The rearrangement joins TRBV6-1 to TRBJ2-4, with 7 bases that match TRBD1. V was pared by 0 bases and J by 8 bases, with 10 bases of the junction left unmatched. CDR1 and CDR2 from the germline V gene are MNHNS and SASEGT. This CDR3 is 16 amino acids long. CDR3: CASSEAVEGGRDIQYF. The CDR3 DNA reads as TGTGCCAGCAGTGAAGCGGTGGAAGGGGGCAGGGACATTCAGTACTTC.

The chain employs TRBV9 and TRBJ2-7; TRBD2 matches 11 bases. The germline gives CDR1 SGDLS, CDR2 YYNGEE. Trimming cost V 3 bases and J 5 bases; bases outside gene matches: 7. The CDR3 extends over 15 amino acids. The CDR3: CASSDSSGRLHEQYF. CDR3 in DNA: TGTGCCAGCAGCGATTCTAGCGGGAGGCTCCACGAGCAGTACTTC.

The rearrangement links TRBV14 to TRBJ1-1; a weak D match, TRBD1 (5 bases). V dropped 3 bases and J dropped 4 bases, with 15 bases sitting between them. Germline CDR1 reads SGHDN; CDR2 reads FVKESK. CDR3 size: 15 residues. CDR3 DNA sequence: TGTGCCAGCAGCCATCCCGGGGGGGGTAGCACTGAAGCTTTCTTT. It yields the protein CASSHPGGGSTEAFF. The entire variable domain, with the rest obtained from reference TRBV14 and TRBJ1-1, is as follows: EAGVTQFPSHSVIEKGQTVTLRCDPISGHDNLYWYRRVMGKEIKFLLHFVKESKQDESGMPNNRFLAERTGGTYSTLKVQPAELEDSGVYFCASSHPGGGSTEAFFGQGTRLTVV.

Here the CDR3 reads CAIRGTSGGAGNEQFF. The CDR3 DNA reads TGTGCCATCAGGGGGACTAGCGGGGGGGCTGGTAATGAGCAGTTCTTC. The J gene is TRBJ2-1, the V gene TRBV10-3; 16 bases align to TRBD2. The trim removed 6 bases at V and 7 bases at J, leaving 6 bases unmatched. CDR3 size: 16 residues. Per the germline V gene, CDR1 is ENHRY and CDR2 is SYGVKD.

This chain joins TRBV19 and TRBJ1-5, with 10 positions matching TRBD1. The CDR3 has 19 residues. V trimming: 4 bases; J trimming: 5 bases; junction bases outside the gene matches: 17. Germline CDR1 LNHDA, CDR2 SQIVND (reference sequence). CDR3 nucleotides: TGTGCCAGTAGTAGTTCCCGGGACAGGGGCCTCGGGTTGTATCAGCCCCAGCATTTT. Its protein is CASSSSRDRGLGLYQPQHF.

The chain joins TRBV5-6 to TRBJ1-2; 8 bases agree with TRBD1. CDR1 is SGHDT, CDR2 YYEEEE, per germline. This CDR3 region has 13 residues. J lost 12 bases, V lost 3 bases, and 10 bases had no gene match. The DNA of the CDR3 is TGTGCCAGCAGCTCCGGGACAGGATGGTTCCACACCTTC. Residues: CASSSGTGWFHTF. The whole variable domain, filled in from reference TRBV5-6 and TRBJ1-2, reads DAGVTQSPTHLIKTRGQQVTLRCSPKSGHDTVSWYQQALGQGPQFIFQYYEEEERQRGNFPDRFSGHQFPNYSSELNVNALLLGDSALYLCASSSGTGWFHTFGSGTRLTVV.

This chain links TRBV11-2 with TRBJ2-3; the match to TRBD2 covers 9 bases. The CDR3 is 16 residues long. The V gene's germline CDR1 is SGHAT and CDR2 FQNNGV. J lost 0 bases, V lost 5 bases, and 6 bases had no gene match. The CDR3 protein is CASSRLSGGSTDTQYF. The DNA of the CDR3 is TGTGCCAGCAGCCGACTTAGCGGGGGAAGCACAGATACGCAGTATTTT.

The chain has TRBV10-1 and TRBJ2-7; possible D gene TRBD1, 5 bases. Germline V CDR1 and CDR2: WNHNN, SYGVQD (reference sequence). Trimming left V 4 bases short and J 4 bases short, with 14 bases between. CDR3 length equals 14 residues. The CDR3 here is CASSALTVGYEQYF. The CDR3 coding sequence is TGCGCCAGCAGTGCGTTGACAGTTGGATACGAGCAGTACTTC.

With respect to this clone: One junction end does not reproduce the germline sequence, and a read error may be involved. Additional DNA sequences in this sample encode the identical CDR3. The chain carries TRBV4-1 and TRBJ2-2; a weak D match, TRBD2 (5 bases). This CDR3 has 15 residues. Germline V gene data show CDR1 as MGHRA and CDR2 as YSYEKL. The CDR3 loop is CASSQAPGNSGELFF. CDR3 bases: TGCGCCAGCAGCCAAGCCCCCGGGAACTCCGGGGAGCTGTTTTTC.

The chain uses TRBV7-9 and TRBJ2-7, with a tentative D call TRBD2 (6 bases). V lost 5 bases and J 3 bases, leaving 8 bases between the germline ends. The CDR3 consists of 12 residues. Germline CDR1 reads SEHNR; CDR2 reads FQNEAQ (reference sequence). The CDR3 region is CASSRDFYEQYF. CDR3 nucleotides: TGTGCCAGCAGCCGGGACTTCTACGAGCAGTACTTC.

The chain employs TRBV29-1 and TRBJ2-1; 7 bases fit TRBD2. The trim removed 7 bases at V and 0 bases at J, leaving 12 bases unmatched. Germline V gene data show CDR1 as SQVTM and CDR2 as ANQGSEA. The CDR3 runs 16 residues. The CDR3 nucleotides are TGCAGCGGGGGGGGAGGGGCAAGGAGCTCCTACAATGAGCAGTTCTTC. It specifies CSGGGGARSSYNEQFF.

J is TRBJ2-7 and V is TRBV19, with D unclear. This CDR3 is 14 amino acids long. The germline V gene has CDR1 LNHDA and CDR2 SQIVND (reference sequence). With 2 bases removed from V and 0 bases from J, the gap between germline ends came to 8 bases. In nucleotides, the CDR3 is TGTGCCAGTAGTATAACGGTTAGCTCCTACGAGCAGTACTTC. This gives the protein CASSITVSSYEQYF. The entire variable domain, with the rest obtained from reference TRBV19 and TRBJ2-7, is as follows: DGGITQSPKYLFRKEGQNVTLSCEQNLNHDAMYWYRQDPGQGLRLIYYSQIVNDFQKGDIAEGYSVSREKKESFPLTVTSAQKNPTAFYLCASSITVSSYEQYFGPGTRLTVT.

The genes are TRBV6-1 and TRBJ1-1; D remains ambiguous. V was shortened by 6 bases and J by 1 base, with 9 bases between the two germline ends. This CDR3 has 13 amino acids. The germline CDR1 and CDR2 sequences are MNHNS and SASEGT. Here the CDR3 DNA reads TGTGCCAGCAGGAAACGTAGGAACACTGAAGCTTTCTTT. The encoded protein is CASRKRRNTEAFF.

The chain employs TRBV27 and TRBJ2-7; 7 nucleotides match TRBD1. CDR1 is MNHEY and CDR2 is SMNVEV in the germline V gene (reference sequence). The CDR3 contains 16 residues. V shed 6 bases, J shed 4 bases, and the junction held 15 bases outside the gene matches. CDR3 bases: TGTGCCAGCAGCCTATTTTGGCAGGGGGTGGGGTACGAGCAGTACTTC. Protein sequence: CASSLFWQGVGYEQYF.

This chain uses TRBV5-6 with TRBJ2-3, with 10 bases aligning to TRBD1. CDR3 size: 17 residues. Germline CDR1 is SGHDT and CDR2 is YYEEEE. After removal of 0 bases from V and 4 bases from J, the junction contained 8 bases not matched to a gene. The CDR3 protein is CASSLALLGQGADTQYF. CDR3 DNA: TGTGCCAGCAGCTTGGCCCTCCTAGGACAGGGGGCAGATACGCAGTATTTT. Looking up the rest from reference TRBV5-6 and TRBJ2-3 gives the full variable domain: DAGVTQSPTHLIKTRGQQVTLRCSPKSGHDTVSWYQQALGQGPQFIFQYYEEEERQRGNFPDRFSGHQFPNYSSELNVNALLLGDSALYLCASSLALLGQGADTQYFGPGTRLTVL.

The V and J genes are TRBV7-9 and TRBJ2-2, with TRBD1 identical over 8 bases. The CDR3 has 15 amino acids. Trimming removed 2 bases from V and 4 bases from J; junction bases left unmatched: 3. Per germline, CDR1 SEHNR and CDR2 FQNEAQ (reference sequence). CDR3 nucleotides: TGTGCCAGCAGCTTACGTACAGGGGGCACCGGGGAGCTGTTTTTT. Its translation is CASSLRTGGTGELFF.

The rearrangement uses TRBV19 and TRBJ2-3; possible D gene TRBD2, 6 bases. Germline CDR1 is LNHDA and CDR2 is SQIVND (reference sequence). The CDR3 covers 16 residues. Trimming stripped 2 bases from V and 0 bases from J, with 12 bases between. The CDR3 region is CASSIPGAPSTDTQYF. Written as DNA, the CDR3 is TGTGCCAGTAGTATACCGGGAGCGCCGAGCACAGATACGCAGTATTTT.

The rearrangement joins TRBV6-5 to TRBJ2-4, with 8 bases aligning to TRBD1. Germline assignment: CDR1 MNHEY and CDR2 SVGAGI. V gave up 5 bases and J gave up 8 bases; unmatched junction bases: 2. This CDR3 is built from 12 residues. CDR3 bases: TGTGCCAGCAGTGACAGGGGTGACATTCAGTACTTC. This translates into CASSDRGDIQYF.

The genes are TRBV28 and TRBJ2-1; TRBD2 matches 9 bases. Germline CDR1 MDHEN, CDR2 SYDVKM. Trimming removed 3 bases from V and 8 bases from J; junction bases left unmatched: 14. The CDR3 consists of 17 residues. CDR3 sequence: CASSLQGGTSYFHEQFF. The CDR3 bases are TGTGCCAGCAGTTTGCAGGGTGGGACTAGCTATTTCCATGAGCAGTTCTTC.

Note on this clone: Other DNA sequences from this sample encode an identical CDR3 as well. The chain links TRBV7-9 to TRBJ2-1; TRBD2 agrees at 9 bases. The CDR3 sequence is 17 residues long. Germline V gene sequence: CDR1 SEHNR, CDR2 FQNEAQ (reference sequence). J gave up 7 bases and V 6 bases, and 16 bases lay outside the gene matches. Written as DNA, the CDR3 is TGTGCCAGCAGTCCGACTAGCGGATATCTCCTAGGGAATGAGCAGTTCTTC. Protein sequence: CASSPTSGYLLGNEQFF.